The rows below give T cell receptor beta chains drawn from one sample of a study of blood T cells in healthy people across ages. TCRdb re-called the 5' RACE reads through MiXCR, storing one row per CDR3 protein. Of about 800,000 distinct CDR3 sequences listed, 58% were seen once; the top ten hold 20% to 25%. The sample consisted of blood. These receptors originate from a man aged 25 to 40 in good health. CDR3s include the opening cysteine and the closing phenylalanine or tryptophan. Fields, in order: D gene, clone size, V gene, J gene, CDR3 protein, CDR3 DNA. The D gene is left open where the match is weak. Clone size appears in some rows only: once, few, many, or a class for an expanded clone.

-	-	TRBV20-1	TRBJ2-7	CSVLRAESYEQYF	TGCAGCGTGCTAAGGGCGGAGTCCTACGAGCAGTACTTC
-	-	TRBV29-1	TRBJ2-7	CSAIDGTYEQYF	TGCAGCGCGATCGACGGAACCTACGAGCAGTACTTC
-	-	TRBV7-2	TRBJ2-5	CASSYTLSDETQYF	TGTGCCAGCAGCTACACTCTCTCAGACGAGACCCAGTACTTC
-	-	TRBV20-1	TRBJ1-1	CSARRQANTEAFF	TGCAGTGCCCGAAGACAGGCGAACACTGAAGCTTTCTTT
-	-	TRBV19	TRBJ2-3	CASSMVGSRNTQYF	TGTGCCAGTAGTATGGTAGGGTCTCGAAATACGCAGTATTTT
-	-	TRBV30	TRBJ2-7	CAWSVLRLDTYEQYF	TGTGCCTGGAGTGTACTCCGGCTGGACACCTACGAGCAGTACTTC
TRBD1	-	TRBV18	TRBJ2-3	CASSPPPGQGSSDTQYF	TGTGCCAGCTCACCACCGCCGGGACAGGGGTCCTCAGATACGCAGTATTTT
-	few	TRBV25-1	TRBJ2-7	CASRARTPPYEQYF	TGTGCCAGCAGAGCCCGGACGCCTCCCTACGAGCAGTACTTC
TRBD2	-	TRBV10-2	TRBJ2-3	CASSDHGTGGPTDTQYF	TGCGCCAGCAGTGACCATGGGACGGGGGGGCCCACAGATACGCAGTATTTT
-	-	TRBV5-5	TRBJ2-5	CASTHTGGRETQYF	TGTGCCAGCACGCACACTGGGGGGCGAGAGACCCAGTACTTC
-	-	TRBV6-4	TRBJ2-7	CASSDGQGRNYEQYF	TGTGCCAGCAGTGACGGGCAGGGGAGGAACTACGAGCAGTACTTC
TRBD2	-	TRBV7-9	TRBJ2-7	CASSNPTGGVYEQYF	TGTGCCAGCAGCAACCCCACCGGGGGGGTCTACGAGCAGTACTTC
TRBD2	-	TRBV7-9	TRBJ2-4	CASAGDSGTYIQYF	TGTGCCTCCGCGGGGGATAGCGGAACTTACATTCAGTACTTC
-	-	TRBV20-1	TRBJ2-3	CSASPPGHSGNTQYF	TGCAGTGCTAGCCCCCCGGGGCACTCGGGGAATACGCAGTATTTT
TRBD1	-	TRBV12-3/TRBV12-4	TRBJ2-3	CASSHSSPGQGSFTQYF	TGTGCCAGCAGTCACTCCAGTCCGGGACAGGGGAGTTTTACGCAGTATTTT
TRBD1	-	TRBV29-1	TRBJ1-5	CSVMGTGNQPQHF	TGCAGCGTGATGGGGACAGGTAATCAGCCCCAGCATTTT
-	many	TRBV5-1	TRBJ2-7	CASSPRQGEGYEQYF	TGCGCCAGCAGCCCGAGGCAGGGAGAGGGCTACGAGCAGTACTTC
TRBD1	-	TRBV20-1	TRBJ2-5	CSAIRDRAETQYF	TGCAGTGCTATACGGGACAGGGCGGAGACCCAGTACTTC
-	-	TRBV30	TRBJ2-7	CAWDRLGEQYF	TGTGCCTGGGACAGGCTGGGCGAGCAGTACTTC
-	-	TRBV5-1	TRBJ2-7	CASSLDGRGSSYEQYF	TGCGCCAGCAGCTTGGACGGGAGAGGGAGTTCCTACGAGCAGTACTTC
-	-	TRBV6-2/TRBV6-3	TRBJ2-1	CASSYSISTGGVYEQFF	TGTGCCAGCAGTTACTCGATTTCTACAGGGGGGGTGTATGAGCAGTTCTTC
-	-	TRBV3-1	TRBJ1-1	CASSQLTLSGAFF	TGTGCCAGCAGCCAATTGACCCTCTCGGGGGCTTTCTTT
TRBD1	few	TRBV7-8	TRBJ2-4	CASSWLDRGQNIQYF	TGTGCCAGCAGCTGGCTAGACAGGGGCCAAAACATTCAGTACTTC
-	-	TRBV6-5	TRBJ2-3	CASSYRADRGEQYF	TGTGCCAGCAGTTACCGGGCGGATAGGGGAGAACAGTATTTT
TRBD1	many	TRBV20-1	TRBJ2-1	CSVMTGTGDVNEQFF	TGCAGTGTCATGACCGGGACAGGGGATGTCAATGAGCAGTTCTTC
-	-	TRBV18	TRBJ1-1	CASSGTASLNTEAFF	TGTGCCAGCTCCGGGACCGCCAGTTTGAACACTGAAGCTTTCTTT
TRBD1	-	TRBV7-9	TRBJ2-7	CASSFQPTGVRNEQYF	TGTGCCAGCAGCTTTCAACCAACAGGGGTGAGGAACGAGCAGTACTTC
-	-	TRBV20-1	TRBJ1-6	CSARSRGAPISLHF	TGCAGTGCTAGAAGTCGAGGGGCGCCGATATCCCTCCACTTT
TRBD2	few	TRBV7-2	TRBJ2-4	CASSPWTSSKNIQYF	TGTGCCAGCAGCCCATGGACTAGCTCCAAAAACATTCAGTACTTC
-	few	TRBV15	TRBJ2-1	CATQSDYRDEQFF	TGTGCCACCCAAAGCGACTATCGCGATGAGCAGTTCTTC
-	-	TRBV29-1	TRBJ2-3	CSARLGSSQYF	TGCAGTGCTCGACTAGGGTCTTCGCAGTATTTT
TRBD2	-	TRBV7-9	TRBJ2-5	CASSLRAAGGQETQYF	TGTGCCAGCAGCTTACGTGCAGCGGGGGGGCAAGAGACCCAGTACTTC
TRBD1	few	TRBV6-5	TRBJ1-5	CASSFGGGDRGHQPQHF	TGTGCCAGCAGTTTTGGCGGGGGGGACAGGGGGCATCAGCCCCAGCATTTT
TRBD1	-	TRBV5-1	TRBJ2-3	CASSLALDRNTDTQYF	TGCGCCAGCAGCTTGGCCCTGGACAGGAACACAGATACGCAGTATTTT
-	once	TRBV6-5	TRBJ2-7	CASSWRDTGEQYF	TGTGCCAGCAGTTGGCGGGACACGGGGGAGCAGTACTTC
-	few	TRBV18	TRBJ2-7	CASSLTTGGYEQYF	TGTGCCAGCTCACTTACGACCGGGGGATACGAGCAGTACTTC
-	few	TRBV6-5	TRBJ2-7	CASSRAQGGLDEQYF	TGTGCCAGCAGTCGGGCCCAGGGGGGGTTGGACGAGCAGTACTTC
-	-	TRBV4-3	TRBJ2-7	CVSSQDHLSVEQYF	TGCGTCAGCAGCCAAGATCATTTGAGCGTCGAGCAGTACTTC
-	-	TRBV21-1	TRBJ1-5	CASSRGDREQPQHF	TGTGCCAGCAGCAGAGGGGACAGGGAGCAGCCCCAGCATTTT
-	few	TRBV6-2/TRBV6-3	TRBJ2-7	CASSWDQSYEQYF	TGTGCCAGCAGTTGGGACCAGTCCTACGAGCAGTACTTC
-	few	TRBV29-1	TRBJ2-5	CSVARARRETQYF	TGCAGCGTTGCCAGGGCTCGTCGGGAGACCCAGTACTTC
-	few	TRBV6-5	TRBJ2-5	CASSWLSTKTQYF	TGTGCCAGCAGTTGGCTCTCGACGAAGACCCAGTACTTC
-	-	TRBV3-1	TRBJ2-5	CASSQSGYQETQYF	TGTGCCAGCAGCCAGTCCGGGTACCAAGAGACCCAGTACTTC
-	few	TRBV13	TRBJ2-7	CASSSRNRQGEQYF	TGTGCCAGCAGCTCCCGAAATAGGCAGGGTGAGCAGTACTTC
-	-	TRBV11-2	TRBJ2-1	CASEDWGTSNNEQFF	TGTGCCAGCGAAGATTGGGGGACTTCAAACAATGAGCAGTTCTTC
TRBD2	few	TRBV7-2	TRBJ2-4	CASSRRDYSSREQYF	TGTGCCAGCAGTCGCCGGGACTACTCCTCTCGGGAGCAGTACTTC
-	-	TRBV6-2/TRBV6-3	TRBJ2-7	CASSGAPDGLIEQYF	TGTGCCAGCAGTGGGGCGCCGGACGGTTTGATCGAGCAGTACTTC
-	few	TRBV5-5	TRBJ2-7	CASSLAGLWDEQYF	TGTGCCAGCAGCTTGGCAGGGCTTTGGGACGAGCAGTACTTC
TRBD2	few	TRBV7-9	TRBJ2-1	CASSPILLAGVYEQFF	TGTGCCAGCAGCCCCATCCTCCTAGCGGGAGTCTATGAGCAGTTCTTC
-	-	TRBV6-6	TRBJ2-3	CASRPPGRPTDTQYF	TGTGCCAGCCGGCCCCCGGGGAGACCCACAGATACGCAGTATTTT
TRBD2	-	TRBV20-1	TRBJ2-7	CSARGFKREGNPYEQYF	TGCAGTGCTAGGGGGTTTAAGCGGGAGGGTAACCCCTACGAGCAGTACTTC
TRBD2	few	TRBV9	TRBJ2-1	CASSSPGTSYSEQFF	TGTGCCAGCAGCTCTCCCGGGACTAGTTACTCTGAGCAGTTCTTC
-	-	TRBV29-1	TRBJ1-2	CSVEDQGGGRGHTF	TGCAGCGTTGAAGATCAGGGTGGGGGGAGAGGCCACACCTTC
-	few	TRBV6-2/TRBV6-3	TRBJ2-7	CASSYSRQATYEQYF	TGTGCCAGCAGTTACTCGAGACAGGCCACCTACGAGCAGTACTTC
-	-	TRBV5-1	TRBJ2-7	CASSLDQGGVGYEQYF	TGCGCCAGCAGCTTGGATCAAGGAGGAGTCGGCTACGAGCAGTACTTC